Described below is a single TCR beta chain sequence and its context. This record comes from a study of glioma-infiltrating T cells. The length of the CDR3 is 14 residues. The V end lost 3 bases, the J end lost 0 bases, and 6 bases lay between the germline ends. Looked up from germline, CDR1 is MDHEN and CDR2 is SYDVKM. The iRepertoire nested amplicon-rescue multiplex PCR amplified TCR alpha and beta CDR3s from RNA. TCRdb analysed the multiplex PCR reads with MiXCR anew, one entry per CDR3 protein. The data hold 150,000 or so distinct CDR3 sequences, with about 39% observed a single time. This sequence originates from a human donor with low-grade glioma or glioblastoma, undergoing nonglioma brain surgery, or in good health (not recorded which). Sequenced input: glioma tissue, nonneoplastic brain tissue, or PBMCs (not recorded which). The rearrangement joins TRBV28 to TRBJ1-3; no definite D call. The CDR3 sequence: CASSFELSGNTIYF. CDR3 coding DNA: TGTGCCAGCAGTTTCGAACTCTCTGGAAACACCATATATTTT.